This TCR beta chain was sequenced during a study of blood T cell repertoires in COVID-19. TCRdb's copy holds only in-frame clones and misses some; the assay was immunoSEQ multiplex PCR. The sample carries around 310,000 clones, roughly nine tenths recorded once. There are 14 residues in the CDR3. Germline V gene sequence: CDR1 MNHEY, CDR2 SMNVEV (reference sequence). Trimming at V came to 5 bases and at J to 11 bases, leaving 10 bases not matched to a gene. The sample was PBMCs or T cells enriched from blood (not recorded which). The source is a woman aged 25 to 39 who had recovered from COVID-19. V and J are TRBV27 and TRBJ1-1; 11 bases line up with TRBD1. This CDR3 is CASSPGTGGSEAFF. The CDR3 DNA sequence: TGTGCCAGCAGTCCCGGGACAGGGGGTAGTGAGGCTTTCTTT.